This TCR beta chain was observed in a study of radiotherapy plus CTLA-4 blockade in lung cancer. Study at large: Objective responses were documented in around 18% of patients, with disease control in roughly 33%. Broader study findings: Expansion in blood of tumor-derived TCR clones was seen after radiotherapy plus ipilimumab. How blood T cell clones changed early, along with interferon-beta, reportedly forecast response best.

Comment on this clone: Its antigen is currently unknown. Germline and junction disagree at one end, which may indicate a read error.

The germline gives CDR1 SGHRS, CDR2 YFSETQ. The CDR3 spans 15 residues. Clones were read by immunoSEQ multiplex PCR, and TCRdb kept only the in-frame ones, dropping some. The sample yields tens of thousands of clones, approximately 76% seen once. Chemo-refractory metastatic non-small-cell lung cancer patients received focal radiation with ipilimumab CTLA-4 blockade. The clonotype originates from a human donor with non-small cell lung cancer whose response to radiotherapy plus ipilimumab could not be evaluated. Some clones in this sample may be carry-over from other donors' samples. The sequencing used peripheral blood, collected from a patient treated with radiotherapy plus ipilimumab. The chain is built from TRBV5-1 and TRBJ1-2; 8 bases agree with TRBD1. CDR3 in amino acids: CVSSPTTGGGYGYTF. The CDR3 bases are TGCGTCAGCAGCCCAACCACAGGGGGTGGCTATGGCTACACCTTC.